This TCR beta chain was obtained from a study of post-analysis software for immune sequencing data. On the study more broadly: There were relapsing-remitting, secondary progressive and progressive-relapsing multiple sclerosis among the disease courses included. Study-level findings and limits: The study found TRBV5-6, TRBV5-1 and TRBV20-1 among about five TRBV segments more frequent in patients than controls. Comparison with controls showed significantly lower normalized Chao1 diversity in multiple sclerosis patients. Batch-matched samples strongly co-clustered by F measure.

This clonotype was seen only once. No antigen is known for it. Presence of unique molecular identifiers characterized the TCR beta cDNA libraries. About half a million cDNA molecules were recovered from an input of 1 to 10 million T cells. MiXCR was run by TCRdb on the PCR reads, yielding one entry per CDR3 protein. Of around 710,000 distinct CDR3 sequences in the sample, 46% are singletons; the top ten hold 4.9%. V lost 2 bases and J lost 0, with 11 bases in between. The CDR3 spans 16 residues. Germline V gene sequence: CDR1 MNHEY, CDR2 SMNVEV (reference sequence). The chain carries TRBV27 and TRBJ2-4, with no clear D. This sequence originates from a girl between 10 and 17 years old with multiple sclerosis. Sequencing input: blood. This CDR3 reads CASSLRLNLAKNIQYF. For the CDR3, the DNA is TGTGCCAGCAGTTTAAGGCTAAACTTAGCCAAAAACATTCAGTACTTC.